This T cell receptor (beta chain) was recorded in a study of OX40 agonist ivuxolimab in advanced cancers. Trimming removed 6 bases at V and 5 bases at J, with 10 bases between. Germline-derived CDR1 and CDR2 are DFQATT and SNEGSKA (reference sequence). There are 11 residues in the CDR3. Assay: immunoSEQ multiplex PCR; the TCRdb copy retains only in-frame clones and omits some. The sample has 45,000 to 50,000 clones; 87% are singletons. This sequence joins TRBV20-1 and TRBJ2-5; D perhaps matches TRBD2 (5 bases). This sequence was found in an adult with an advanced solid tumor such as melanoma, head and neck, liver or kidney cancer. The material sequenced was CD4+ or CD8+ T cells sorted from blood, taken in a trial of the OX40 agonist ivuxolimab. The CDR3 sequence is CSADPGETQYF. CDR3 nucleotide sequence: TGCAGTGCCGACCCGGGGGAGACCCAGTACTTC.